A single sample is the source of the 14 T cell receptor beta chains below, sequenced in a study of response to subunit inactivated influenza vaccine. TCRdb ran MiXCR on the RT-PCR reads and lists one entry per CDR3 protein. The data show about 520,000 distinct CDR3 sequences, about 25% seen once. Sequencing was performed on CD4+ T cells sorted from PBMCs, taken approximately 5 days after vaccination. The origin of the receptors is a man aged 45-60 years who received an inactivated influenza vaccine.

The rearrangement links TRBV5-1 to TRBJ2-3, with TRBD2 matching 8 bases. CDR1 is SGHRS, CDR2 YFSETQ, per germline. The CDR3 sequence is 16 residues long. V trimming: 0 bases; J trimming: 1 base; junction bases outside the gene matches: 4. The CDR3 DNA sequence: TGCGCCAGCAGCTTGGTGCGGGGGGCTGGCACAGATACGCAGTATTTT. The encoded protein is CASSLVRGAGTDTQYF.

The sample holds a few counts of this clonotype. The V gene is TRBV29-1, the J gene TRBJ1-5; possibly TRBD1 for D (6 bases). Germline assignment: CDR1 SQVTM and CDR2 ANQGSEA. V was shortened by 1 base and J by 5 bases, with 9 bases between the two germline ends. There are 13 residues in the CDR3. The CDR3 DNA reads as TGCAGCGTTGAAGTGGGGGCACATCAGCCCCAGCATTTT. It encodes CSVEVGAHQPQHF.

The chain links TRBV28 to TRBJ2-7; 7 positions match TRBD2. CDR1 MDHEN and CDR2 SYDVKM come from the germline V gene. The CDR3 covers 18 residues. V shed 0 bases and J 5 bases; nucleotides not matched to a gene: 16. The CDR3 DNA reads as TGTGCCAGCAGTTTATGGGATGGATTAGCGGGTAGAAAAAACGAGCAGTACTTC. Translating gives CASSLWDGLAGRKNEQYF.

CDR3 region: CASSEIAGGSYEQYF. CDR3 nucleotide sequence: TGCGCCAGCAGTGAAATAGCGGGAGGCTCCTACGAGCAGTACTTC. The chain uses TRBV5-1 and TRBJ2-7; TRBD2 aligns across 10 bases. The CDR3 covers 15 residues. In germline, CDR1 is SGHRS, CDR2 YFSETQ. V lost 5 bases and J lost 0; bases outside the gene matches: 5.

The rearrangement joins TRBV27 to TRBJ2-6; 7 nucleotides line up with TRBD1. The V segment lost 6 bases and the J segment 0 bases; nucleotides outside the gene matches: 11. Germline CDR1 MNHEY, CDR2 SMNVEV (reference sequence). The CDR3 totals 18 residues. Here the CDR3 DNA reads TGTGCCAGCAGACTCAACAGGGGTGATTACTCTGGGGCCAACGTCCTGACTTTC. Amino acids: CASRLNRGDYSGANVLTF. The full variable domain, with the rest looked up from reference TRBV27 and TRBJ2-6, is EAQVTQNPRYLITVTGKKLTVTCSQNMNHEYMSWYRQDPGLGLRQIYYSMNVEVTDKGDVPEGYKVSRKEKRNFPLILESPSPNQTSLYFCASRLNRGDYSGANVLTFGAGSRLTVL.

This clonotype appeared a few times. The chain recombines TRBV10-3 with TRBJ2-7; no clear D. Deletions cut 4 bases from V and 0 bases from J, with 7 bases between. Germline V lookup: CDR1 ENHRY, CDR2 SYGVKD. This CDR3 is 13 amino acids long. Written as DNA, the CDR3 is TGTGCCATCAGTGGCGGAAACTCCTACGAGCAGTACTTC. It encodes CAISGGNSYEQYF.

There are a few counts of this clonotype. CDR3 sequence: CASSFSRSGETQYF. The CDR3 nucleotides are TGTGCCAGCAGCTTTAGCCGGTCAGGGGAGACCCAGTACTTC. The rearrangement links TRBV7-2 to TRBJ2-5, with a weak D call TRBD1 (5 bases). The CDR3 contains 14 residues. The ends were cut back, 3 bases at V and 5 bases at J, with 13 bases in the middle. Germline CDR1 is SGHTA and CDR2 is FQGNSA.

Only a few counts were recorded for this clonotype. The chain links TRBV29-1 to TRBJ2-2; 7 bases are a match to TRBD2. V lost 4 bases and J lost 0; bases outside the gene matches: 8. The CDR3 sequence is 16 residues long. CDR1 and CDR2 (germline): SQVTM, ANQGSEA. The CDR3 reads CSVGLADYANTGELFF. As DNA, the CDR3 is TGCAGCGTTGGCCTAGCGGACTACGCGAACACCGGGGAGCTGTTTTTT.

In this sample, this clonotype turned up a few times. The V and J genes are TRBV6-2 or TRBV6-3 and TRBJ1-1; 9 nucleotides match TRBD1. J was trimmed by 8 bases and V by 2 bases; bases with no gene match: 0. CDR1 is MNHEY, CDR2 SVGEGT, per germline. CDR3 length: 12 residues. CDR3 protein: CASSYDRGEAFF. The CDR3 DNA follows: TGTGCCAGCAGTTACGACAGGGGGGAAGCTTTCTTT.

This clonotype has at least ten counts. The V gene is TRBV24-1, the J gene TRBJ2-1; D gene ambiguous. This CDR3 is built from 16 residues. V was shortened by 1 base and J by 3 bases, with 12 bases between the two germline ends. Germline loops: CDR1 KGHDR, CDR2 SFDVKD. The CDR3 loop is CATSDLSSAIYNEQFF. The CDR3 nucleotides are TGTGCCACCAGTGATTTATCCAGCGCAATCTACAATGAGCAGTTCTTC.

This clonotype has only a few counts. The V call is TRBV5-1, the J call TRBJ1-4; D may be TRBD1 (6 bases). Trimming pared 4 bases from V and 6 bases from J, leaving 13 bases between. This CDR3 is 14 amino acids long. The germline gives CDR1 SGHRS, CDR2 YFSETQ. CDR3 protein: CASSRTAEHEKLFF. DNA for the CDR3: TGCGCCAGCAGCCGGACAGCTGAACATGAAAAACTGTTTTTT.

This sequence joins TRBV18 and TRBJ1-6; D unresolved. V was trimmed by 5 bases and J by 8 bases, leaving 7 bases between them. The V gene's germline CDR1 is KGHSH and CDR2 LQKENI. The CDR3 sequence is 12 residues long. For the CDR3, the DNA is TGTGCCAGCTCAGAATTGGATTCACCCCTCCACTTT. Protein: CASSELDSPLHF.

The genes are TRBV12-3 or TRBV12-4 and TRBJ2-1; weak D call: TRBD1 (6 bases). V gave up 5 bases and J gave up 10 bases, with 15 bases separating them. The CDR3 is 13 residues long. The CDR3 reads CASSPSLTGEQFF. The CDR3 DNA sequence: TGTGCCAGCAGTCCTTCCCTTACAGGGGAGCAGTTCTTC.

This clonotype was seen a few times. The DNA for the CDR3 is TGTGCCAGCAGTTCCGGGGCGGAGAACACTGAAGCTTTCTTT. Translating gives CASSSGAENTEAFF. V usage is TRBV12-3 or TRBV12-4 and J usage is TRBJ1-1; D might be TRBD1 (5 bases). The CDR3 runs to 14 residues. V was clipped by 4 bases and J by 1 base, with 10 bases between them.